This entry is about one T cell receptor beta chain. Unmatched junction bases numbered 7, after V lost 0 bases and J lost 7 bases. The CDR3 has 15 residues. Germline V CDR1 and CDR2: SGHRS, YFSETQ. This table comes from immunoSEQ multiplex PCR, and its TCRdb copy is limited to in-frame clones, with some not included. The data show 130,000 to 150,000 clones, with around 90% seen just once and 4.9% held by the top ten. This sample is part of a study of control samples from healthy donors and cancer patients. Sequenced: blood. This chain joins TRBV5-1 and TRBJ2-1; TRBD1 matches 7 bases. The clonotype comes from a man aged 25-45 years in good health. CDR3 coding DNA: TGCGCCAGCAGCTTGGCCCGAAGCAGGGGGAATGAGCAGTTCTTC. This codes for CASSLARSRGNEQFF.